Listed here is a single T cell receptor (beta chain). The antigen is not known. CDR1 and CDR2 (germline): SGHRS, YFSETQ. V dropped 7 bases and J dropped 5; count of bases not matched to a gene: 17. This CDR3 has 16 residues. This entry comes from a study of CD8 T cells in ankylosing spondylitis. Each CDR3 protein gets one entry after TCRdb re-called the 5' RACE reads with MiXCR. The data contain hundreds of thousands of distinct CDR3 sequences, 15% to 20% of them singletons. Findings and limits, study-wide: Matched ankylosing spondylitis synovial fluid reportedly showed significant enrichment of disease-linked clones. Earlier literature documents some of the motif variants in reactive arthritis synovial fluid and blood. Ankylosing spondylitis blood seemed to carry a telltale TCR beta motif made of fewer than 10 highly homologous variants.

The V call is TRBV5-1, the J call TRBJ1-1; 7 bases are shared with TRBD1. Specimen: blood, either unsorted or a sorted T cell fraction (not recorded which). This clonotype originated in a male donor with ankylosing spondylitis. The CDR3 is CASYPREGAGGTEAFF. DNA for the CDR3: TGCGCCAGCTACCCTCGGGAGGGGGCGGGAGGAACTGAAGCTTTCTTT.